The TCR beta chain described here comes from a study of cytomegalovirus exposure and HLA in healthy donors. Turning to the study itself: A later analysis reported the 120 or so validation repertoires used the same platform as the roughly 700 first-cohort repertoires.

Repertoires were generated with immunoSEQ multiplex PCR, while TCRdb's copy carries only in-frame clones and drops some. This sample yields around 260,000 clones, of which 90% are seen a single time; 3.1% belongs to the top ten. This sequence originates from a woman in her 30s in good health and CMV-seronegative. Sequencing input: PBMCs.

CDR3 bases: TGCGCCAGCAGCCAAGTTGGCGGGACAGGGGGCCAGCTGGGCTACGAGCAGTACTTC. Residues: CASSQVGGTGGQLGYEQYF. The chain combines TRBV4-1 with TRBJ2-7; 12 nucleotides align to TRBD1. With V trimmed by 1 base and J by 3 bases, 13 bases remained unmatched. CDR1 and CDR2 (germline): MGHRA, YSYEKL. This CDR3 is built from 19 residues.